The T cell receptor (beta chain) described here comes from a study of cytomegalovirus exposure and HLA in healthy donors. Study-wide findings and caveats: An analysis that was carried out later associated 16,951 TCR beta sequences with HLA alleles at 0.05 false discovery rate.

This clone has just a few counts. As yet, its antigen is unknown. The PCR contained 60 Vbeta and 13 Jbeta primers. The table came from immunoSEQ multiplex PCR; TCRdb's copy has only in-frame clones and leaves some out. This table has more than 100,000 clones, about 83% appearing once. This CDR3 has 18 residues. Trimming removed 1 base at V and 0 bases at J, with 16 bases between. Germline V gives CDR1 LGHNA, CDR2 YSLEER. This clonotype was sampled from a woman between 35 and 50 years old in good health and CMV-seropositive. The chain couples TRBV4-3 to TRBJ1-3; D remains unclear. The source material was PBMCs. CDR3 loop: CASSQARAGSSSGNTIYF. The CDR3 nucleotides read TGCGCCAGCAGCCAAGCCCGGGCGGGGTCAAGCTCTGGAAACACCATATATTTT.